This T cell receptor beta chain was captured by sequencing in a study of cytomegalovirus exposure and HLA in healthy donors. Study-wide points: Immune exposure was documented only through CMV serostatus. Associated with cytomegalovirus, according to the listing, were fewer than 200 TCR beta chains.

A note on this clone: Its matching antigen is unknown.

The PCR made use of 60 Vbeta and 13 Jbeta primers. The table came from immunoSEQ multiplex PCR; TCRdb's copy has only in-frame clones and leaves some out. The sample lists over 65,000 clones; approximately 77% were seen once. Trimming took 0 bases from V and 6 from J, leaving 9 bases between them. This CDR3 comprises 14 residues. The germline V gene encodes CDR1 LGHNA and CDR2 YSLEER. The source of this sequence is a woman aged 25 to 39 in good health and CMV-seropositive. The V gene is TRBV4-3, the J gene TRBJ1-5, with D possibly TRBD1 on 5 matching bases. The specimen sequenced was PBMCs. The CDR3 nucleotides are TGCGCCAGCAGCCAAGAAAGGGGAGGTCAGCCCCAGCATTTT. Encoded protein: CASSQERGGQPQHF.